This entry lists 14 T cell receptor beta chains sequenced from one sample in a study of OX40 agonist ivuxolimab in advanced cancers. Generated by immunoSEQ multiplex PCR, the TCRdb table keeps only in-frame clones and is missing some. The sample yields 61,000 or so clones, 75% to 90% seen once. The sample in question was CD4+ or CD8+ T cells sorted from blood, obtained in a trial of the OX40 agonist ivuxolimab. These receptors were obtained from an adult with an advanced solid tumor such as melanoma, head and neck, liver or kidney cancer.

This sequence joins TRBV21-1 and TRBJ2-1; the table calls TRBD2, which could not be checked here. TRBV21-1 is tagged as a pseudogene. CDR3 length: 21 amino acids. The CDR3 DNA reads TGTGCCAGCAGCAAAGCGAGGCCTCTAGGCGGGGGGGCAAAAAGCTACAATGAGCAGTTCTTC. Its translation is CASSKARPLGGGAKSYNEQFF.

The CDR3 region is CAISGDREAYEQYF. In DNA form, the CDR3 reads TGTGCCATCAGTGGGGACAGGGAGGCCTACGAGCAGTACTTC. The chain links TRBV10-3 to TRBJ2-7; TRBD1 matches at 9 bases. Germline V gives CDR1 ENHRY, CDR2 SYGVKD. Trimming at V came to 4 bases and at J to 2 bases, leaving 3 bases not matched to a gene. This CDR3 is built from 14 residues.

The chain uses TRBV10-3 and TRBJ1-4; D gene uncertain. Germline CDR1 ENHRY, CDR2 SYGVKD. V was trimmed by 6 bases and J by 3 bases, leaving 17 bases between them. The length of the CDR3 is 16 residues. The CDR3 bases are TGTGCCATCAGGCCGGGAGAAGAAAGGGCTAATGAAAAACTGTTTTTT. Translated: CAIRPGEERANEKLFF.

V is TRBV5-1 and J is TRBJ1-6; TRBD1 matches 11 bases. The trim removed 0 bases at V and 8 bases at J, leaving 1 base unmatched. This CDR3 spans 15 amino acids. Germline lookup yields CDR1 SGHRS and CDR2 YFSETQ. The CDR3 spells CASSLGGQGDSPLHF. DNA for the CDR3: TGCGCCAGCAGCTTGGGGGGACAGGGGGATTCACCCCTCCACTTT.

The rearrangement uses TRBV7-8 and TRBJ2-7; 10 nucleotides match TRBD1. V gave up 5 bases and J gave up 1 base; unmatched junction bases: 2. Germline CDR1 reads SGHVS; CDR2 reads FQNEAQ. The CDR3 is 14 residues long. DNA for the CDR3: TGTGCCAGCAGCGAGGACAGGGGGTCCTACGAGCAGTACTTC. It encodes CASSEDRGSYEQYF.

The V gene is TRBV6-4, the J gene TRBJ1-2; a weak D match, TRBD1 (6 bases). Trimming shortened V by 6 bases and J by 7 bases, and 21 bases separated the two germline ends. This CDR3 is built from 15 residues. Germline-derived CDR1 and CDR2 are MRHNA and SNTAGT. CDR3 sequence reads: CASSEEGGGLSGYTF. In nucleotides, the CDR3 is TGTGCCAGCAGCGAAGAGGGGGGGGGCTTAAGTGGCTACACCTTC.

The rearrangement links TRBV6-5 to TRBJ1-2; D unresolved. Trimming removed 7 bases from V and 5 bases from J, with 8 bases in between. The germline V gene encodes CDR1 MNHEY and CDR2 SVGAGI. The CDR3 sequence is 11 residues long. The CDR3 sequence: CASTLGYGYTF. DNA of the CDR3: TGTGCCAGCACTTTGGGTTATGGCTACACCTTC.

This clone appeared once. This chain joins TRBV6-5 and TRBJ2-1, with D perhaps matching TRBD2 (5 bases). Between the trimmed V and J ends, which lost 6 bases and 0 bases, there was a span of 12 bases. Looked up from germline, CDR1 is MNHEY and CDR2 is SVGAGI. The CDR3 is made up of 15 amino acids. The CDR3 DNA reads TGTGCCAGCAGACCCGACGGGAACTCCTACAATGAGCAGTTCTTC. Protein sequence: CASRPDGNSYNEQFF.

With regard to this clone: Other DNA variants within this sample encode the same CDR3. The rearrangement links TRBV5-1 to TRBJ2-2; TRBD1 matches 9 bases. CDR1 and CDR2 (germline): SGHRS, YFSETQ. V gave up 10 bases and J gave up 6 bases; unmatched junction bases: 7. The CDR3 length is 13 residues. This CDR3 reads CAGGDRAPGELFF. CDR3 bases: TGCGCCGGCGGGGACAGGGCTCCCGGGGAGCTGTTTTTT.

This chain connects TRBV28 to TRBJ2-1; perhaps TRBD2 as D (5 bases). The V end was cut by 3 bases, the J end by 6 bases, with 15 bases between. This CDR3 is built from 15 residues. Per germline, CDR1 MDHEN and CDR2 SYDVKM. CDR3: CASSFRTLAFNEQFF. DNA for the CDR3: TGTGCCAGCAGTTTCCGTACATTAGCGTTCAATGAGCAGTTCTTC.

The gene calls are TRBV7-9 and TRBJ1-3, with a tentative D call TRBD1 (5 bases). The CDR3 spans 14 residues. Germline V lookup: CDR1 SEHNR, CDR2 FQNEAQ (reference sequence). V lost 2 bases to trimming and J lost 5 bases, with 10 bases between them. The CDR3: CASSLPGPRNTIYF. The CDR3 DNA follows: TGTGCCAGCAGCTTACCGGGACCTCGAAACACCATATATTTT.

The gene calls are TRBV4-1 and TRBJ2-3, with D possibly matching TRBD1 (6 bases). Germline CDR1 is MGHRA and CDR2 is YSYEKL. Trimming cost V 4 bases and J 0 bases, with 11 bases left between them. The CDR3 is 15 amino acids. The CDR3 sequence: CASSPSQGSTDTQYF. CDR3 nucleotide sequence: TGCGCCAGCAGCCCCTCGCAGGGGAGCACAGATACGCAGTATTTT.

DNA of the CDR3: TGTGCCAGCAGCCGCGGGGACTACAATGAGCAGTTCTTC. This gives the protein CASSRGDYNEQFF. The chain carries TRBV5-5 and TRBJ2-1, with D possibly matching TRBD2 (6 bases). V dropped 4 bases and J dropped 3 bases, with 8 bases sitting between them. Germline CDR1 reads SGHKS; CDR2 reads YYEKEE (reference sequence). The CDR3 consists of 13 residues.

A note on this clone: The junction differs from germline at one of its ends, possibly a read error. The chain is built from TRBV28 and TRBJ2-7, with TRBD1 matching over 10 bases. This CDR3 comprises 13 residues. The germline V gene has CDR1 MDHEN and CDR2 SYDVKM. The DNA of the CDR3 is TGTGCCACGATTGGGACAGGGGCCCCTGTCATTCACTTC. It codes for CATIGTGAPVIHF.